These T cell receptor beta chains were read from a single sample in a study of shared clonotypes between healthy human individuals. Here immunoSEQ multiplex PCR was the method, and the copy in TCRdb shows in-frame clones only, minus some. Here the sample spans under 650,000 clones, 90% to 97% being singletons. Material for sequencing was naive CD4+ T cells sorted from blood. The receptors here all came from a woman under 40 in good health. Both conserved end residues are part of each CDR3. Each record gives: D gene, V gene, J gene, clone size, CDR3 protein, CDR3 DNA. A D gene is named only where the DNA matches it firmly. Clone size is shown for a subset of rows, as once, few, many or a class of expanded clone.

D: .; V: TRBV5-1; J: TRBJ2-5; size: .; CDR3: CASSPQRETQYF; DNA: TGCGCCAGCAGCCCCCAGCGGGAGACCCAGTACTTC
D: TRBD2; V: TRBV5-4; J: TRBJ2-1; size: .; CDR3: CASSLPSQGLAGDNEQFF; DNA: TGTGCCAGCAGCTTGCCCAGCCAGGGACTAGCGGGAGACAATGAGCAGTTCTTC
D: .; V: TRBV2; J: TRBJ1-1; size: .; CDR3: CASSPEQGKDTEAFF; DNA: TGTGCCAGCTCCCCCGAACAGGGCAAAGACACTGAAGCTTTCTTT
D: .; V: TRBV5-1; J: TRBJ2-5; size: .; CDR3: CASMSPQETQYF; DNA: TGCGCCAGCATGAGTCCTCAAGAGACCCAGTACTTC
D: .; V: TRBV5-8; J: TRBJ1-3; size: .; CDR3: CASMWDTKPNTIYF; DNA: TGTGCCAGCATGTGGGACACTAAACCAAACACCATATATTTT
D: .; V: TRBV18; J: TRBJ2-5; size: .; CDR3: CASSPTGERRETQYF; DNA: TGTGCCAGCTCACCGACGGGGGAACGGAGAGAGACCCAGTACTTC
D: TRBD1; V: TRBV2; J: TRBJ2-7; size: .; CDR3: CASSLQGADEQYF; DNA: TGTGCCAGCAGTTTACAGGGGGCGGACGAGCAGTACTTC
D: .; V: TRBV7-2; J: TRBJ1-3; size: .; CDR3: CASSSIVRNTIYF; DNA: TGTGCCAGCAGCTCAATAGTACGAAACACCATATATTTT
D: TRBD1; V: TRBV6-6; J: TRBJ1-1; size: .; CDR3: CASSLPGQRNTEAFF; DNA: TGTGCCAGCAGTCTACCGGGACAGAGAAACACTGAAGCTTTCTTT
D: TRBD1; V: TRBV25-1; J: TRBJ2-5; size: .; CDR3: CASSEYRGGRETQYF; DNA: TGTGCCAGCAGTGAATATAGAGGGGGCAGAGAGACCCAGTACTTC
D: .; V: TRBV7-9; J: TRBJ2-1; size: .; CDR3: CASSLSVRRSNEQFF; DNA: TGTGCCAGCAGCTTATCGGTCAGGCGGAGCAATGAGCAGTTCTTC
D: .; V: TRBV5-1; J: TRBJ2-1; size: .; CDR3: CASSEFTGSTNEQFF; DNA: TGCGCCAGCAGCGAATTTACAGGGAGTACCAATGAGCAGTTCTTC
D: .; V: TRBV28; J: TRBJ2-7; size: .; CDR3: CASSPGHLRAGEQYF; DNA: TGTGCCAGCAGTCCCGGACACCTTCGGGCGGGGGAGCAGTACTTC
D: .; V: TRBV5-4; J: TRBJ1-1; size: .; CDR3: CASSPTFTRTRTEAFF; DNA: TGTGCCAGCAGCCCGACATTCACCCGAACGCGTACTGAAGCTTTCTTT
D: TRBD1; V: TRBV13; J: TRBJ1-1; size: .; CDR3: CASSFRGGSSGNTEAFF; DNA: TGTGCCAGCAGCTTCCGAGGGGGCTCTTCAGGGAACACTGAAGCTTTCTTT
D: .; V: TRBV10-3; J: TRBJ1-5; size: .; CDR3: CAISEGVGQPQHF; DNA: TGTGCCATCAGTGAGGGGGTAGGGCAGCCCCAGCATTTT
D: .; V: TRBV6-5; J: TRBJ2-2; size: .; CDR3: CASSYQGENTGELFF; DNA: TGTGCCAGCAGTTACCAAGGAGAGAACACCGGGGAGCTGTTTTTT
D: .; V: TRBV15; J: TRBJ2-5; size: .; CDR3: CATSGGTLGGETQYF; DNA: TGTGCCACCAGCGGCGGGACACTGGGAGGAGAGACCCAGTACTTC
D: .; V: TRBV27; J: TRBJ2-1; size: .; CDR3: CASSLAWRGTPNEQFF; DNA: TGTGCCAGCAGTCTAGCTTGGCGGGGTACGCCCAATGAGCAGTTCTTC
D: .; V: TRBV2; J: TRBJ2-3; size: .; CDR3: CASSESGVGLSAADTQYF; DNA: TGTGCCAGCAGTGAGTCGGGAGTGGGACTCTCGGCGGCAGATACGCAGTATTTT
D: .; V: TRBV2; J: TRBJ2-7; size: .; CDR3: CASSDVAPYEQYF; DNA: TGTGCCAGCAGTGACGTGGCCCCTTACGAGCAGTACTTC
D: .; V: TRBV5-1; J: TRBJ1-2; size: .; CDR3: CASSEDSYGYTF; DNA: TGCGCCAGCAGCGAGGACAGCTATGGCTACACCTTC
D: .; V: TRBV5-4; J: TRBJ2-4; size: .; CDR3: CASSQKVGSRNSKNIQYF; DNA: TGTGCCAGCAGCCAAAAAGTCGGGTCCCGGAATTCCAAAAACATTCAGTACTTC
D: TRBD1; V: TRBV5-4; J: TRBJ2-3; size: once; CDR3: CASSPVGTVTDTQYF; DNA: TGTGCCAGCAGCCCCGTCGGGACAGTCACAGATACGCAGTATTTT
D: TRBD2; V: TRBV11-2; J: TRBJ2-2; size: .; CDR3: CASSSTFSGSGNTGELFF; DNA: TGTGCCAGCAGCTCGACCTTTAGCGGGAGTGGAAACACCGGGGAGCTGTTTTTT
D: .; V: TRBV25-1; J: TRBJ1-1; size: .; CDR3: CASRGPPRGLEAFF; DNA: TGTGCCAGCAGGGGTCCCCCCAGAGGGCTTGAAGCTTTCTTT
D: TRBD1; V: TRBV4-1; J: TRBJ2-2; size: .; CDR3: CASSLLSGGATGELFF; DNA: TGCGCCAGCAGCCTCCTTTCAGGGGGCGCCACCGGGGAGCTGTTTTTT
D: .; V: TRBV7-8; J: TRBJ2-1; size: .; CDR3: CASSLARDEQFF; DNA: TGTGCCAGCAGCTTAGCGCGGGATGAGCAGTTCTTC